The 14 T cell receptor beta chains below come from one sample, sequenced in a study of blood T cells in healthy people across ages. It was with a sample-barcoded 5' primer and a J-beta primer mix that a second PCR of about 6 to 12 cycles was run. TCRdb re-derived calls from the 5' RACE reads in MiXCR, one entry per CDR3 protein. The data contain 1.4 million to 1.5 million distinct CDR3 sequences, roughly 40% of them seen just once; the ten biggest clones take up under 8%. The sequenced sample consisted of blood. These receptors were taken from a woman in her late teens or twenties in good health.

CDR3 sequence (DNA): TGTGCCAGCAGCCTAGGGAGCACCATCTCCTACGAGCAGTACTTC. This translates into CASSLGSTISYEQYF. This sequence joins TRBV14 and TRBJ2-7; D is perhaps TRBD2 (5 bases). Trimming removed 4 bases at V and 0 bases at J, with 13 bases between. Looked up from germline, CDR1 is SGHDN and CDR2 is FVKESK. The CDR3 has 15 residues.

The count of this clonotype is one. The J gene is TRBJ2-2, the V gene TRBV5-1, with D maybe TRBD1 (6 bases). The V end lost 4 bases, the J end lost 10 bases, and 14 bases lay between the germline ends. Germline lookup yields CDR1 SGHRS and CDR2 YFSETQ. This CDR3 is built from 13 residues. The CDR3 nucleotides read TGCGCCAGCAGCGTGGCCAGGGGAGCGGAGCTGTTTTTT. This encodes CASSVARGAELFF.

The chain combines TRBV3-1 with TRBJ2-3; D gene unclear. The V gene's germline CDR1 is LGHDT and CDR2 YNNKEL (reference sequence). The length of the CDR3 is 16 residues. V was shortened by 2 bases and J by 1 base, with 13 bases between the two germline ends. The CDR3 DNA is TGTGCCAGCAGCCAAACGTCCCCGGTGGGCACAGATACGCAGTATTTT. Its protein is CASSQTSPVGTDTQYF.

This clonotype was seen more than once but under ten times. The chain combines TRBV6-5 with TRBJ1-2; 9 bases line up with TRBD1. CDR3 length: 15 residues. The germline V gene encodes CDR1 MNHEY and CDR2 SVGAGI. V lost 6 bases to trimming and J lost 5 bases; unmatched junction nucleotides: 10. The CDR3, as DNA: TGTGCCAGCAGCCCGGGACAGGGTTTATCTTATGGCTACACCTTC. It translates to CASSPGQGLSYGYTF.

The chain employs TRBV3-1 and TRBJ1-1, with a tentative D call TRBD1 (5 bases). This CDR3 comprises 13 residues. V lost 7 bases, J lost 6 bases, and 15 bases lay in between. CDR1 and CDR2 from the germline V gene are LGHDT and YNNKEL (reference sequence). As DNA, the CDR3 is TGTGCCAGCACCCCAAATGCGGGGGCTGAAGCTTTCTTT. It encodes CASTPNAGAEAFF.

This chain uses TRBV20-1 with TRBJ2-5, with 11 nucleotides matching TRBD2. With V trimmed by 4 bases and J by 11 bases, 15 bases remained unmatched. Germline CDR1 and CDR2: DFQATT and SNEGSKA (reference sequence). The CDR3 has 15 residues. The CDR3 reads CSANDLSGGGNEQYF. The DNA for the CDR3 is TGCAGTGCTAACGACCTTAGCGGGGGGGGCAATGAGCAGTACTTC.

The chain employs TRBV5-1 and TRBJ2-7, with 9 bases fitting TRBD2. The germline V gene encodes CDR1 SGHRS and CDR2 YFSETQ. J lost 2 bases, V lost 0 bases, and 9 bases had no gene match. The CDR3 covers 17 residues. This CDR3 reads CASSLAPSGRYTYEQYF. Here the CDR3 DNA reads TGCGCCAGCAGCTTGGCCCCCAGCGGGAGGTACACCTACGAGCAGTACTTC. The full variable domain, with the rest looked up from reference TRBV5-1 and TRBJ2-7, is KAGVTQTPRYLIKTRGQQVTLSCSPISGHRSVSWYQQTPGQGLQFLFEYFSETQRNKGNFPGRFSGRQFSNSRSEMNVSTLELGDSALYLCASSLAPSGRYTYEQYFGPGTRLTVT.

The count of this clonotype is one. J is TRBJ2-7 and V is TRBV20-1, with 9 positions matching TRBD2. V dropped 1 base and J dropped 2; count of bases not matched to a gene: 9. Germline V gene lookup returns CDR1 DFQATT and CDR2 SNEGSKA (reference sequence). The CDR3 sequence is 16 residues long. CDR3: CSARGYPGLAPYEQYF. The DNA of the CDR3 is TGCAGTGCTAGAGGGTACCCGGGACTAGCCCCCTACGAGCAGTACTTC.

V and J are TRBV10-1 and TRBJ1-2, with D maybe TRBD1 (5 bases). The CDR3 is 13 amino acids. CDR1 and CDR2 (germline): WNHNN, SYGVQD (reference sequence). The V and J ends lost 4 bases and 3 bases respectively, with 9 bases between them. Here the CDR3 reads CASSAVRDYGYTF. The CDR3 nucleotides read TGCGCCAGCAGTGCAGTCAGGGACTATGGCTACACCTTC.

The chain couples TRBV27 to TRBJ1-1, with 11 bases matching TRBD1. This CDR3 is built from 15 residues. Germline loops: CDR1 MNHEY, CDR2 SMNVEV (reference sequence). V shed 3 bases, J shed 4 bases, and the junction held 4 bases outside the gene matches. The CDR3 here is CASSFTGTGGTEAFF. CDR3 sequence (DNA): TGTGCCAGCAGTTTTACCGGGACAGGGGGCACTGAAGCTTTCTTT.

This clonotype was seen a few times. This rearrangement joins TRBV29-1 to TRBJ2-7; D may correspond to TRBD1 or TRBD2 (5 bases each). The CDR3 consists of 13 residues. Germline values: CDR1 SQVTM, CDR2 ANQGSEA. V shed 4 bases and J shed 2 bases, with 12 bases lying between them. The CDR3: CSVASRAPYEQYF. The CDR3 DNA is TGCAGCGTTGCTAGCAGGGCACCCTACGAGCAGTACTTC.

Of note for this clonotype: At one end, the junction sequence differs from germline, possibly due to a read error. V usage is TRBV12-3 or TRBV12-4 and J usage is TRBJ2-3, with D perhaps being TRBD1 or TRBD2 (6 bases each). This CDR3 spans 14 amino acids. The CDR3 reads CVSSWRGGTDTQYF. For the CDR3, the DNA is TGTGTCAGCAGTTGGAGGGGGGGCACAGATACGCAGTATTTT.

This chain uses TRBV7-3 with TRBJ1-2; tentatively, D is TRBD1 (6 bases). V was clipped by 5 bases and J by 4 bases, with 11 bases between them. Per germline, CDR1 SGHTA and CDR2 FQGTGA. CDR3 length: 13 residues. CDR3 protein: CASSPSGAYGYTF. The CDR3 coding sequence is TGTGCCAGCAGCCCCTCAGGGGCCTATGGCTACACCTTC.

Details on this clonotype: The missing conserved phenylalanine or tryptophan at the end of this CDR3 makes a read error likely. This chain joins TRBV20-1 and TRBJ2-5; possible D gene TRBD2, 6 bases. Trimming stripped 5 bases from V and 3 bases from J, with 13 bases between. The CDR3 loop spans 13 amino acids. Germline CDR1 reads DFQATT; CDR2 reads SNEGSKA (reference sequence). For the CDR3, the DNA is TGCAGTGCTGTTCTAGCGCAGAAAGAGACCCAGTACTCC. Amino acids: CSAVLAQKETQYS.